This T cell receptor (beta chain) emerged from a study of blood T cell repertoires in COVID-19. The CDR3 has 13 amino acids. CDR1 is SNHLY and CDR2 is FYNNEI in the germline V gene. V lost 6 bases to trimming and J lost 1 base; unmatched junction nucleotides: 2. Using immunoSEQ multiplex PCR, the repertoire was profiled, and TCRdb retains in-frame clones only, with some absent. Among under 50,000 clones listed, around four fifths were seen once. This clone was recorded a few times. The sequenced sample consisted of peripheral blood. The rearrangement uses TRBV2 and TRBJ1-1; the match to TRBD1 covers 7 bases. The sequence was obtained from a man older than 75 with active or convalescent COVID-19. CDR3 DNA sequence: TGTGCCAGCAGAGGGACAGCGAACACTGAAGCTTTCTTT. Translation gives CASRGTANTEAFF.